This T cell receptor beta chain was sequenced in a study of cytomegalovirus exposure and HLA in healthy donors. Study overall: The approximately 700 first-cohort repertoires shared a platform with the roughly 120 validation repertoires, as reported in a later analysis.

In germline, CDR1 is SGHAT, CDR2 FQDESV (reference sequence). The V and J ends lost 6 bases and 3 bases respectively, with 9 bases between them. The CDR3 consists of 12 residues. TCRdb's table, derived via immunoSEQ multiplex PCR, lists solely in-frame clones and lacks some. The sample has some 170,000 clones, approximately 89% seen once; the top ten hold 6% to 8%. The origin of this receptor is a man aged 25-45 years in good health and CMV-seropositive. What was sequenced was PBMCs. The chain is built from TRBV11-1 and TRBJ2-7, with D hard to call. The CDR3 nucleotides read TGTGCCAGCAGTCTAGAGAGCTACGAGCAGTACTTC. Translating it yields CASSLESYEQYF.